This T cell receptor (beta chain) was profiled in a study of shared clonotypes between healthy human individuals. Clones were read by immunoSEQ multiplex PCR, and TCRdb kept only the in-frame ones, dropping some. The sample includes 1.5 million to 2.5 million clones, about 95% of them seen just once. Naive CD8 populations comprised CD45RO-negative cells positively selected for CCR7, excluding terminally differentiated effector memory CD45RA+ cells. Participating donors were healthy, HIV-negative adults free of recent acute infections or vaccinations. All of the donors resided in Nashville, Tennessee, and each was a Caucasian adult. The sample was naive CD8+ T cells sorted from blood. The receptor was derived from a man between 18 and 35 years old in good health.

In nucleotides, the CDR3 is TGCGCCAGCAGCCAAGTTTTGGGCAACTATGGCTACACCTTC. Its protein product is CASSQVLGNYGYTF. The V and J genes are TRBV4-3 and TRBJ1-2; D gene ambiguous. The CDR3 totals 14 residues. Trimming took 1 base from V and 2 from J, leaving 8 bases between them. Germline V gene sequence: CDR1 LGHNA, CDR2 YSLEER.